These T cell receptor beta chains were read from a single sample in a study of cytomegalovirus exposure and HLA in healthy donors. Here immunoSEQ multiplex PCR was the method, and the copy in TCRdb shows in-frame clones only, minus some. The sample carries around 60,000 clones, 90% to 96% recorded once. The sequenced material came from PBMCs. The receptors here all came from a woman in her late teens or twenties in good health and CMV-seronegative. Each CDR3 is given with its conserved first and last residue. D genes are given only for firm matches.

>TRBD2|TRBV7-2|TRBJ2-3
TGTGCCAGCAGCCATCCTAGCGGGGGGGCCACAGATACGCAGTATTTT
CASSHPSGGATDTQYF
>.|TRBV7-9|TRBJ2-7
TGTGCCAGCAGCCCACCCGGGGGTGAGCAGTACTTC
CASSPPGGEQYF
>.|TRBV4-3|TRBJ2-3
TGCGCCAGCAGCCCCGCGCGCGGAGGCCCCCTTACTAGCACAGATACGCAGTATTTT
CASSPARGGPLTSTDTQYF
>TRBD1|TRBV5-1|TRBJ2-2
TGCGCCAGCAGCCCCGGACAGGCGGTTAGGGGGAACACCGGGGAGCTGTTTTTT
CASSPGQAVRGNTGELFF
>.|TRBV5-4|TRBJ2-7
TGTGCCAGCAGCAGGGGCCGACTGGGGAGGTTCGAGCAGTATTTC
CASSRGRLGRFEQYF
>TRBD1|TRBV7-2|TRBJ1-5
TGTGCCAGCAGCCAACAGGACAGGGGGCGTCAGCCCCAGCATTTT
CASSQQDRGRQPQHF
>.|TRBV28|TRBJ1-2
TGTGCCAGCAGTTTACTGGCGGGGGTCCAATCCTATGGCTACACCTTC
CASSLLAGVQSYGYTF
>.|TRBV7-8|TRBJ2-7
TGTGCCAGCAGCTTGGGGGGGCAGGAGCAGTACTTC
CASSLGGQEQYF
>.|TRBV4-3|TRBJ1-2
TGCGCCAGCAGCCAAGTCCTAAACTATGGCTACACCTTC
CASSQVLNYGYTF
>TRBD2|TRBV7-2|TRBJ2-3
TGTGCCAGCAGCCCTAGCGGGAGGGCGGGGGGTACGCAGTATTTT
CASSPSGRAGGTQYF
>.|TRBV13|TRBJ2-5
TGTGCCAGCAGCACCGACAGCCAAGAGACCCAGTACTTC
CASSTDSQETQYF
>.|TRBV28|TRBJ2-7
TGTGCCAGCACCGTGCAGGGTTACGAGCAGTACTTC
CASTVQGYEQYF
>.|TRBV2|TRBJ2-7
TGTGCCAGCAGTGTGTGGCAGGGCAGCGAGCAGTACTTC
CASSVWQGSEQYF
>.|TRBV7-3|TRBJ1-1
TGTGCCAGCAGCTTAATCGGGGAGAACACTGAAGCTTTCTTT
CASSLIGENTEAFF
>TRBD2|TRBV7-9|TRBJ2-5
TGTGCCAGCAGCTTAGCGGAGCGACTAGCGGGCACCAGGGGGGCCCAGTACTTC
CASSLAERLAGTRGAQYF
>TRBD2|TRBV30|TRBJ2-7
TGTGCCTGGACCCGTCCTGCTAGCGGCAACTACGAGCAGTACTTC
CAWTRPASGNYEQYF
>TRBD2|TRBV5-1|TRBJ2-3
TGCGCCAGCAGGTCTAGCGGGAGTGCAGATACGCAGTATTTT
CASRSSGSADTQYF
>.|TRBV13|TRBJ1-5
TGTGCCAGCAGCTTAGGGGGAGGAGGATATAGCAATCAGCCCCAGCATTTT
CASSLGGGGYSNQPQHF
>.|TRBV11-1|TRBJ2-2
TGTGCCAGCAGCCACTCGGGTGCCTCCACCGGGGAGCTGTTTTTT
CASSHSGASTGELFF
>TRBD1|TRBV2|TRBJ2-7
TGTGCCAGCACCAAAGGACAGGGAAACTACGAGCAGTACTTC
CASTKGQGNYEQYF
>TRBD1|TRBV13|TRBJ2-1
TGTGCCAGCAGCTTATCCGGGACAGGGGTTTGGGATGAGCAGTTCTTC
CASSLSGTGVWDEQFF